The source of this T cell receptor beta chain is a study of blood T cell repertoires in COVID-19. About the study: T cells, B-cell-depleted T cells, or PBMCs supplied cDNA or gDNA.

Original processing methods: How many nucleated cells were present was estimated from reference gene primer amplification. Here immunoSEQ multiplex PCR was the method, and the copy in TCRdb shows in-frame clones only, minus some. From that table come the V and J calls and clone size; the DNA was used to work out D and trimming. Found here are approximately 210,000 clones, 82% of them singletons; the top ten hold approximately 4%. V lost 1 base and J lost 6, with 12 bases in between. This CDR3 comprises 15 residues. Germline assignment: CDR1 SGHTA and CDR2 FQGNSA. J is TRBJ2-2 and V is TRBV7-2; a weak D match, TRBD1 (6 bases). The clonotype originates from a woman aged 80 or older with acute or convalescent COVID-19. The sequencing sample was made of peripheral blood. CDR3 amino acids: CASSLDWNRAGELFF. For the CDR3, the DNA is TGTGCCAGCAGCTTAGACTGGAACAGGGCCGGGGAGCTGTTTTTT.